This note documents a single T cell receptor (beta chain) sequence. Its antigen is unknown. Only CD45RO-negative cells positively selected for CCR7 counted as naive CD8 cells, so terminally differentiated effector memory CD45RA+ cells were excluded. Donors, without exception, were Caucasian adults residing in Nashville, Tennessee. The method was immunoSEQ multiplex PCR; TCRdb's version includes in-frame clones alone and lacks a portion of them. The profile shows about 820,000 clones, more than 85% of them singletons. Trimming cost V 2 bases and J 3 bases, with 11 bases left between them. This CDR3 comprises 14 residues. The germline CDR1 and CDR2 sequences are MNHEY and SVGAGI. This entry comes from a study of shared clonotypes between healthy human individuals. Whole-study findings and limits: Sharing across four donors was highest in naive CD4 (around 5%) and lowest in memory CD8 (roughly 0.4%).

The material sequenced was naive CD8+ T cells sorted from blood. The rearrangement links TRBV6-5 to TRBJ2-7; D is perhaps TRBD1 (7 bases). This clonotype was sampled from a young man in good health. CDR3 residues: CASSYAQGGYEQYF. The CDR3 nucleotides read TGTGCCAGCAGTTACGCTCAGGGGGGCTACGAGCAGTACTTC.